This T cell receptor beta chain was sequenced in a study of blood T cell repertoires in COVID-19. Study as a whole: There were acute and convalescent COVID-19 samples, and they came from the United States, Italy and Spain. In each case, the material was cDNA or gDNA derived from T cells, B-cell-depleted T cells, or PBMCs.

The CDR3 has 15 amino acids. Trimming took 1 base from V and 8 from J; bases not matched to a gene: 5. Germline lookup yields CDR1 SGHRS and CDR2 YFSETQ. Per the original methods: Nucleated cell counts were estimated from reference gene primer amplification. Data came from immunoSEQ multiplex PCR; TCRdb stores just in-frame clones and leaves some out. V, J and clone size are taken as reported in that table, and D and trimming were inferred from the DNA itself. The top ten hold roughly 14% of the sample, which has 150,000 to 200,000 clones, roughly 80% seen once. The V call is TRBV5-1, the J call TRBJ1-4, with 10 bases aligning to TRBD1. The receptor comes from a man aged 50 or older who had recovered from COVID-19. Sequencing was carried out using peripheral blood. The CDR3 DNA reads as TGCGCCAGCAGCTTGCAAGGGACAGGGGAAGAAAAACTGTTTTTT. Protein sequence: CASSLQGTGEEKLFF.